This TCR beta chain was identified in a study of control samples from healthy donors and cancer patients. The V end was cut by 5 bases, the J end by 0 bases, with 12 bases between. This CDR3 is built from 15 residues. The germline CDR1 and CDR2 sequences are SEHNR and FQNEAQ (reference sequence). This clone was picked up one time. Profiled with immunoSEQ multiplex PCR; TCRdb holds only in-frame clones, not every one. The sample contains roughly 70,000 clones, over 70% of which appear only once. The receptor was isolated from a man over 45 in good health. The sequencing sample was made of blood. The V gene is TRBV7-9, the J gene TRBJ2-3; weak D call: TRBD1 (5 bases). The chain's CDR3 is CASSPKGVSTDTQYF. CDR3 coding DNA: TGTGCCAGCAGCCCGAAAGGGGTTAGCACAGATACGCAGTATTTT.